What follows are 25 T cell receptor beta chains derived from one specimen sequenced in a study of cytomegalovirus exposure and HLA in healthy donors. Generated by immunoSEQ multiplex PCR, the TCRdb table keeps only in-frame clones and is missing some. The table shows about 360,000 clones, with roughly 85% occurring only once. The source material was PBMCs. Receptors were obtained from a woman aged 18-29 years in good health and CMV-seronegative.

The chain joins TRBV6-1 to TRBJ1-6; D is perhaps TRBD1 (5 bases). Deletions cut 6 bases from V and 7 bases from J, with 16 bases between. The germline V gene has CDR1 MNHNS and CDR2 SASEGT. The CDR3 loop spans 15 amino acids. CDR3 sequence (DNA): TGTGCCAGCAGAGACTCCTGGGGGGACAATTCACCCCTCCACTTT. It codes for CASRDSWGDNSPLHF.

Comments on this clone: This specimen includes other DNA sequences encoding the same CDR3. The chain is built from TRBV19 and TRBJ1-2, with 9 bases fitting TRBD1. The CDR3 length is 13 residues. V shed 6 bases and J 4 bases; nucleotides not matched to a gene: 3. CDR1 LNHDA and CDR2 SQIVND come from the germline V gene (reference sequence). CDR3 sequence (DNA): TGTGCCAGTAGCCCGGGACAGGGCTATGGCTACACCTTC. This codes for CASSPGQGYGYTF.

CDR3 amino acids: CASSLPRGREQYF. The CDR3 DNA follows: TGTGCCAGCAGCCTTCCCAGGGGGAGGGAGCAGTACTTC. The chain combines TRBV28 with TRBJ2-7; D perhaps matches TRBD1 (7 bases). The germline V gene encodes CDR1 MDHEN and CDR2 SYDVKM. The V and J ends lost 6 bases and 7 bases respectively, with 16 bases between them. CDR3 length equals 13 residues.

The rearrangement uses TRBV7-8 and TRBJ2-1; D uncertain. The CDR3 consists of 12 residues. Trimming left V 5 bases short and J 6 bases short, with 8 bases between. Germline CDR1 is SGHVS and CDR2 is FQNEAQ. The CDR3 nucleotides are TGTGCCAGCAGCCCTGAGGCCAATGAGCAGTTCTTC. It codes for CASSPEANEQFF.

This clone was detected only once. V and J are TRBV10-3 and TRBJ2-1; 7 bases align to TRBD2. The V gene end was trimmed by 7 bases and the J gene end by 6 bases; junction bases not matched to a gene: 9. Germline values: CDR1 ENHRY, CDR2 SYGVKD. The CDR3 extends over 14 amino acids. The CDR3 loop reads CAITSSGLPNEQFF. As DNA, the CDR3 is TGTGCCATCACTTCTAGCGGCCTTCCCAATGAGCAGTTCTTC.

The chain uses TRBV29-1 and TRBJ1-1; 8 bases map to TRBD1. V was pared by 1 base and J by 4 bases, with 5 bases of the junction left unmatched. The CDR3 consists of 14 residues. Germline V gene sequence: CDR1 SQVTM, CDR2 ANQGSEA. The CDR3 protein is CSVEVSGGGTEAFF. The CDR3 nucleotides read TGCAGCGTTGAAGTTTCAGGGGGCGGCACTGAAGCTTTCTTT. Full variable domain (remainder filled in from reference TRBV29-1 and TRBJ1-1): SAVISQKPSRDICQRGTSLTIQCQVDSQVTMMFWYRQQPGQSLTLIATANQGSEATYESGFVIDKFPISRPNLTFSTLTVSNMSPEDSSIYLCSVEVSGGGTEAFFGQGTRLTVV.

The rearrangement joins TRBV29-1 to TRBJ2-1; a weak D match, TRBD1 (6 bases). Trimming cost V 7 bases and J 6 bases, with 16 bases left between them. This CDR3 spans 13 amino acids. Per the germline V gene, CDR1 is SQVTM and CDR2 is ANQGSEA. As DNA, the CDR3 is TGCAGCGCTCGATCTGGACAGAGCAATGAGCAGTTCTTC. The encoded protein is CSARSGQSNEQFF.

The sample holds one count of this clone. The CDR3 nucleotides are TGTGCCAGCAGCCTAGACAGGGAATATTCACCCCTCCACTTT. It codes for CASSLDREYSPLHF. The chain uses TRBV7-9 and TRBJ1-6, with TRBD1 matching 7 bases. The junction had 6 bases not matched to a gene; V was cut back by 5 bases and J by 8 bases. CDR1 and CDR2 from the germline V gene are SEHNR and FQNEAQ (reference sequence). The CDR3 consists of 14 residues. The full variable domain, rest sourced from reference TRBV7-9 and TRBJ1-6, is DTGVSQNPRHKITKRGQNVTFRCDPISEHNRLYWYRQTLGQGPEFLTYFQNEAQLEKSRLLSDRFSAERPKGSFSTLEIQRTEQGDSAMYLCASSLDREYSPLHFGNGTRLTVT.

This CDR3 is CASSEAGGASNQPQHF. The CDR3 DNA reads as TGTGCCAGCAGTGAAGCGGGGGGAGCCAGCAATCAGCCCCAGCATTTT. The J gene is TRBJ1-5, the V gene TRBV6-1; a possible D gene is TRBD1 (5 bases). Germline-derived CDR1 and CDR2 are MNHNS and SASEGT. V was cut by 0 bases and J by 1 base, with 10 bases left in between. The CDR3 totals 16 residues.

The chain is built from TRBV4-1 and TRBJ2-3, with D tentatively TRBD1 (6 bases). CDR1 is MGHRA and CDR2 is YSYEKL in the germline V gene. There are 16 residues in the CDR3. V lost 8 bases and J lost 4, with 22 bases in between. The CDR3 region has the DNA TGCGCCAGCCTTCCAGGGGCTCTCAAGTCCCCAGATACGCAGTATTTT. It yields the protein CASLPGALKSPDTQYF.

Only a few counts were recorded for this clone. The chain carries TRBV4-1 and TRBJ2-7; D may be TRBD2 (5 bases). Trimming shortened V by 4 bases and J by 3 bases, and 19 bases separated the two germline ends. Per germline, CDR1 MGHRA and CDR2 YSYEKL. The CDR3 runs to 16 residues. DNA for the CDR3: TGCGCCAGCAGCCCGAAGTGGGGAGCGGTCAACTACGAGCAGTACTTC. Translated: CASSPKWGAVNYEQYF.

The CDR3 bases are TGTGCCAGCAGTGGACAGGGGGTGTTCGATGAGCAGTTCTTC. Translated: CASSGQGVFDEQFF. The gene calls are TRBV2 and TRBJ2-1; 9 bases map to TRBD1. There are 14 residues in the CDR3. In germline, CDR1 is SNHLY, CDR2 FYNNEI. J lost 8 bases, V lost 4 bases, and 6 bases had no gene match.

CDR3 sequence (DNA): TGTGCCACCAGCCTCAGGGGTTCAGATACGCAGTATTTT. Protein: CATSLRGSDTQYF. The rearrangement uses TRBV15 and TRBJ2-3; weak D call: TRBD1 (6 bases). The CDR3 runs to 13 residues. Per germline, CDR1 LNHNV and CDR2 YYDKDF (reference sequence). With 5 bases removed from V and 4 bases from J, the gap between germline ends came to 10 bases. Filled out from reference TRBV15 and TRBJ2-3, the complete variable domain reads DAMVIQNPRYQVTQFGKPVTLSCSQTLNHNVMYWYQQKSSQAPKLLFHYYDKDFNNEADTPDNFQSRRPNTSFCFLDIRSPGLGDTAMYLCATSLRGSDTQYFGPGTRLTVL.

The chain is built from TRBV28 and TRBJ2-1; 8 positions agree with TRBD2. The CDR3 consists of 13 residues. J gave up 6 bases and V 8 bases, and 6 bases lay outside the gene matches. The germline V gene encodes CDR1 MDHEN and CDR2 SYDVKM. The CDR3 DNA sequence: TGTGCCAGCGTCCTAGCGGGTACCAATGAGCAGTTCTTC. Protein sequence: CASVLAGTNEQFF. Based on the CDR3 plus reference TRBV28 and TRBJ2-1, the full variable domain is DVKVTQSSRYLVKRTGEKVFLECVQDMDHENMFWYRQDPGLGLRLIYFSYDVKMKEKGDIPEGYSVSREKKERFSLILESASTNQTSMYLCASVLAGTNEQFFGPGTRLTVL.

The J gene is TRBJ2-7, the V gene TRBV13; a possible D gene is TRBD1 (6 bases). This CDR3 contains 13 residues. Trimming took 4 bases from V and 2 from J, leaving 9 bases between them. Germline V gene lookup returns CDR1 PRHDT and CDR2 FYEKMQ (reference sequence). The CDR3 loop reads CASSSGQTYEQYF. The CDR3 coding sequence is TGTGCCAGCAGCTCCGGACAGACCTACGAGCAGTACTTC.

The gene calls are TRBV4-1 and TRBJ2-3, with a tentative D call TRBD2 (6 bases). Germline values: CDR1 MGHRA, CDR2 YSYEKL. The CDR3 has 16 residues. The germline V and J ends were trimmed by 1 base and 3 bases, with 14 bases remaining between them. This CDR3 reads CASSQVGGRLTDTQYF. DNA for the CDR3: TGCGCCAGCAGCCAAGTCGGGGGTCGCCTAACAGATACGCAGTATTTT.

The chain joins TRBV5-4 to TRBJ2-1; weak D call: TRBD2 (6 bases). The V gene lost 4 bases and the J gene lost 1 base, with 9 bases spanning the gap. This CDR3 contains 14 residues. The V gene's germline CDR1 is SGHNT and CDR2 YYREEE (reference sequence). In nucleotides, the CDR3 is TGTGCCAGCAGCATCCGGGGGTCCTACAATGAGCAGTTCTTC. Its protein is CASSIRGSYNEQFF.

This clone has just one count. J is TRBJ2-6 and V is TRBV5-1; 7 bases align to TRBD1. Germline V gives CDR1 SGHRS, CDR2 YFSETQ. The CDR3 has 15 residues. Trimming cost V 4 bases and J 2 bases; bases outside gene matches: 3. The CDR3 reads CASSNTGAGANVLTF. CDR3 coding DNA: TGCGCCAGCAGCAACACAGGGGCTGGGGCCAACGTCCTGACTTTC.

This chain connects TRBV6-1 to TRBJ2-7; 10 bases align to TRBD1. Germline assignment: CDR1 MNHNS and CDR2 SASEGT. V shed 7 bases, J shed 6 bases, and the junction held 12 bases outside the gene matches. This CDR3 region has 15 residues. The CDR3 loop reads CASTPGTTGGFEQYF. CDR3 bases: TGTGCCAGCACTCCGGGGACGACAGGGGGCTTCGAGCAGTACTTC.

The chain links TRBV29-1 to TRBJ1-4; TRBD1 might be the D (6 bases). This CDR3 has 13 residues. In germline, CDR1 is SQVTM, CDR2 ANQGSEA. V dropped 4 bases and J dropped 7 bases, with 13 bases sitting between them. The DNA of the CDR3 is TGCAGCGTTGGGACAGAAGGTAGTGAAAAACTGTTTTTT. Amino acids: CSVGTEGSEKLFF.

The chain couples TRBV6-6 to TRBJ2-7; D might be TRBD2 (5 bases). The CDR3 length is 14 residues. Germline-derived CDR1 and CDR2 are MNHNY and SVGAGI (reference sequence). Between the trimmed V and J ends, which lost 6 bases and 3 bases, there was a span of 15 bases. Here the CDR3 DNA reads TGTGCCAGCAGCTCTAGCCAAAGCTACTACGAGCAGTACTTC. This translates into CASSSSQSYYEQYF.

CDR3 residues: CATAFGRAGNTGELFF. Here the CDR3 DNA reads TGTGCCACCGCATTCGGGCGAGCGGGGAACACCGGGGAGCTGTTTTTT. The rearrangement joins TRBV19 to TRBJ2-2, with D perhaps TRBD2 (6 bases). The germline V and J ends were trimmed by 10 bases and 1 base, with 19 bases remaining between them. CDR1 and CDR2 (germline): LNHDA, SQIVND (reference sequence). This CDR3 region has 16 residues.

CDR3 residues: CASSYSIEVRPYEQYF. The CDR3 DNA is TGTGCCAGCAGTTACTCGATAGAGGTCAGACCCTACGAGCAGTACTTC. This chain connects TRBV6-6 to TRBJ2-7; D ambiguous. The V and J ends lost 0 bases and 2 bases respectively, with 14 bases between them. Per the germline V gene, CDR1 is MNHNY and CDR2 is SVGAGI (reference sequence). The CDR3 loop spans 16 amino acids.

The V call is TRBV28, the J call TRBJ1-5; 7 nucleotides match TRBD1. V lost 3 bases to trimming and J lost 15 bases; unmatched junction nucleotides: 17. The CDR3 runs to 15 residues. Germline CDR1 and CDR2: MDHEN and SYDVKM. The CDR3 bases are TGTGCCAGCAGTTTTGATCTAACAGGGGCCGAGGCCGGGCATTTT. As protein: CASSFDLTGAEAGHF. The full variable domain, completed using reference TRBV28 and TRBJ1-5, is DVKVTQSSRYLVKRTGEKVFLECVQDMDHENMFWYRQDPGLGLRLIYFSYDVKMKEKGDIPEGYSVSREKKERFSLILESASTNQTSMYLCASSFDLTGAEAGHFGDGTRLSIL.

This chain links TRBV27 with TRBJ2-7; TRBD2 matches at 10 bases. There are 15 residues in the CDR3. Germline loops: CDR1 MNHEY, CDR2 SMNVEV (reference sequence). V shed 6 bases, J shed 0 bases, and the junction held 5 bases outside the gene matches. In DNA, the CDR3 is TGTGCCAGCAGATTTCTAGCGGGGGACTCCTACGAGCAGTACTTC. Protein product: CASRFLAGDSYEQYF.